Shown below are 15 T cell receptor beta chains from a single sample sequenced in a study of blood T cell repertoires in COVID-19. Libraries were prepared by immunoSEQ multiplex PCR; TCRdb keeps only in-frame clonotypes and omits some of them. Found here are around 250,000 clones, approximately 86% of them singletons; the top ten hold about 8.6%. The source material was peripheral blood. All receptors derive from a middle-aged man with active or convalescent COVID-19.

The V gene is TRBV28, the J gene TRBJ1-4, with D possibly matching TRBD1 (5 bases). This CDR3 has 15 residues. V gave up 6 bases and J gave up 2 bases, with 13 bases separating them. Germline V gives CDR1 MDHEN, CDR2 SYDVKM. The CDR3 spells CASRSWGGTNEKLFF. CDR3 sequence (DNA): TGTGCCAGCAGATCCTGGGGGGGGACTAATGAAAAACTGTTTTTT.

CDR3 sequence: CATNPDSWTSTDTQYF. DNA for the CDR3: TGTGCCACCAATCCCGATAGCTGGACTAGCACAGATACGCAGTATTTT. V is TRBV19 and J is TRBJ2-3; a weak D match, TRBD2 (5 bases). V gave up 10 bases and J gave up 0 bases, with 20 bases separating them. The CDR3 is made up of 16 amino acids. Germline V gene sequence: CDR1 LNHDA, CDR2 SQIVND (reference sequence).

The count of this clone is one. This chain links TRBV4-2 with TRBJ2-3; 7 nucleotides agree with TRBD2. Germline CDR1 LGHNA, CDR2 YNFKEQ. The V gene end was trimmed by 1 base and the J gene end by 5 bases; junction bases not matched to a gene: 9. This CDR3 is built from 16 residues. CDR3 nucleotides: TGTGCCAGCAGCCAAGCGGCGGGAGAGGCAGGAGATACGCAGTATTTT. Translation gives CASSQAAGEAGDTQYF.

The J gene is TRBJ2-3, the V gene TRBV12-1; the table's D gene call, TRBD2, was not cross checked with the DNA. TRBV12-1 is annotated as a pseudogene. This CDR3 spans 16 amino acids. The CDR3 DNA sequence: TGTGCCAGCAGCCCCACTAGCGGGTCTAGCACAGATACGCAGTATTTT. This codes for CASSPTSGSSTDTQYF.

This chain uses TRBV19 with TRBJ2-7, with 7 bases identical to TRBD2. The CDR3 covers 15 residues. The V segment lost 0 bases and the J segment 3 bases; nucleotides outside the gene matches: 5. In germline, CDR1 is LNHDA, CDR2 SQIVND (reference sequence). The CDR3 sequence is CASSIEAGDNYEQYF. Written as DNA, the CDR3 is TGTGCCAGTAGTATAGAGGCGGGAGATAACTACGAGCAGTACTTC.

This clone is a singleton in its sample. V gene TRBV11-2 combines with J gene TRBJ2-3, with TRBD2 identical over 7 bases. The CDR3 is made up of 16 amino acids. Per germline, CDR1 SGHAT and CDR2 FQNNGV. The ends lost 5 bases at V and 6 bases at J; junction bases unmatched: 14. CDR3: CASSPRLALNSDTQYF. The CDR3 DNA reads TGTGCCAGCAGCCCTCGACTAGCCTTAAACTCCGATACGCAGTATTTT.

The chain combines TRBV6-5 with TRBJ1-5; TRBD1 might be the D (6 bases). Germline lookup yields CDR1 MNHEY and CDR2 SVGAGI. This CDR3 comprises 14 residues. Trimming removed 4 bases from V and 1 base from J, with 8 bases in between. The CDR3 nucleotides are TGTGCCAGCAGTTCACAGGGAAGCAATCAGCCCCAGCATTTT. Translating it yields CASSSQGSNQPQHF.

The chain couples TRBV9 to TRBJ2-2; D ambiguous. The CDR3 runs to 15 residues. Trimming removed 0 bases from V and 5 bases from J, with 11 bases in between. Germline CDR1 reads SGDLS; CDR2 reads YYNGEE. CDR3 residues: CASSVATGGTGELFF. The DNA of the CDR3 is TGTGCCAGCAGCGTAGCTACCGGCGGAACCGGGGAGCTGTTTTTT.

This clone was recorded only once. The chain couples TRBV30 to TRBJ1-4; maybe TRBD1 (6 bases). From germline, CDR1 is GTSNPN and CDR2 SVGIG (reference sequence). V was shortened by 2 bases and J by 6 bases, with 16 bases between the two germline ends. CDR3 length: 15 residues. CDR3 region: CAWSIAGTRDEKLFF. In DNA, the CDR3 is TGTGCCTGGAGTATCGCCGGGACAAGGGATGAAAAACTGTTTTTT.

The J gene is TRBJ1-1, the V gene TRBV6-1, with D perhaps TRBD1 (6 bases). The germline CDR1 and CDR2 sequences are MNHNS and SASEGT. V dropped 3 bases and J dropped 11 bases, with 16 bases sitting between them. The CDR3 contains 13 residues. CDR3 residues: CASSEAQGGLAFF. The CDR3 nucleotides are TGTGCCAGCAGTGAGGCACAGGGAGGGTTGGCTTTCTTT.

The chain combines TRBV9 with TRBJ2-7, with a possible D match to TRBD2 (5 bases). Trimming shortened V by 0 bases and J by 0 bases, and 7 bases separated the two germline ends. The CDR3 is made up of 14 amino acids. Germline CDR1 is SGDLS and CDR2 is YYNGEE. CDR3 region: CASSVGGSSYEQYF. CDR3 DNA sequence: TGTGCCAGCAGCGTAGGAGGGAGCTCCTACGAGCAGTACTTC.

This clone was found a few times. The CDR3 DNA reads TGTGCCAGCAGCATGACAGGGGACGTCAACTATGGCTACACCTTC. Its translation: CASSMTGDVNYGYTF. The chain has TRBV5-4 and TRBJ1-2, with 8 bases matching TRBD1. V dropped 4 bases and J dropped 2; count of bases not matched to a gene: 7. The CDR3 is 15 amino acids. Germline-derived CDR1 and CDR2 are SGHNT and YYREEE (reference sequence).

The gene calls are TRBV19 and TRBJ2-2; TRBD1 matches at 8 bases. V was pared by 6 bases and J by 0 bases, with 3 bases of the junction left unmatched. Germline V CDR1 and CDR2: LNHDA, SQIVND (reference sequence). This CDR3 comprises 15 residues. This CDR3 is CASSVTGANTGELFF. The CDR3 bases are TGTGCCAGTAGCGTGACAGGGGCGAACACCGGGGAGCTGTTTTTT. Complete variable domain (other parts from reference TRBV19 and TRBJ2-2): DGGITQSPKYLFRKEGQNVTLSCEQNLNHDAMYWYRQDPGQGLRLIYYSQIVNDFQKGDIAEGYSVSREKKESFPLTVTSAQKNPTAFYLCASSVTGANTGELFFGEGSRLTVL.

The CDR3, as DNA: TGTGCCAGCTCAGGGGACCGGGACACCTCAGGGTTGACCCAGTACTTC. Amino acid sequence: CASSGDRDTSGLTQYF. This chain connects TRBV18 to TRBJ2-5; D is possibly TRBD1 (6 bases). CDR1 KGHSH and CDR2 LQKENI come from the germline V gene. V lost 5 bases and J 7 bases, leaving 23 bases between the germline ends. This CDR3 is built from 16 residues.

A single count supports this clone. This chain links TRBV11-3 with TRBJ1-1; no reliable D call. Germline CDR1 reads SGHNT; CDR2 reads YENEEA. The CDR3 totals 15 residues. V was pared by 4 bases and J by 1 base, with 13 bases between. CDR3 in amino acids: CASSSGSTRNTEAFF. For the CDR3, the DNA is TGTGCCAGCAGCTCAGGCTCGACACGGAACACTGAAGCTTTCTTT.